This passage covers 27 T cell receptor beta chains from one sample sequenced in a study of blood T cell repertoires in COVID-19. The data were produced by immunoSEQ multiplex PCR, yet TCRdb's version contains in-frame clones alone and is incomplete. The sample has around 200,000 clones, roughly 84% seen once. Source material: peripheral blood. These receptors all stem from a woman over 75 with active or convalescent COVID-19.

The chain couples TRBV4-3 to TRBJ2-1, with TRBD2 identical over 11 bases. This CDR3 has 17 amino acids. Germline CDR1 LGHNA, CDR2 YSLEER. Trimming at V came to 1 base and at J to 5 bases, leaving 7 bases not matched to a gene. The chain's CDR3 is CASSQGRLAGTNNEQFF. CDR3 nucleotides: TGCGCCAGCAGCCAAGGGCGACTAGCGGGGACCAACAATGAGCAGTTCTTC.

The CDR3 loop reads CASSPNQGSSGNTIYF. The CDR3 DNA is TGTGCCAGTAGTCCTAATCAGGGAAGCTCTGGAAACACCATATATTTT. The chain links TRBV19 to TRBJ1-3; D might be TRBD1 (5 bases). CDR1 is LNHDA, CDR2 SQIVND, per germline (reference sequence). This CDR3 has 16 amino acids. V was pared by 5 bases and J by 0 bases, with 14 bases between.

This rearrangement joins TRBV5-6 to TRBJ2-5; 8 bases align to TRBD2. The ends lost 3 bases at V and 5 bases at J; junction bases unmatched: 6. The CDR3 sequence is 14 residues long. CDR1 and CDR2 (germline): SGHDT, YYEEEE. The DNA of the CDR3 is TGTGCCAGCAGCTCCTGGACTAGCCTGGAGACCCAGTACTTC. Residues: CASSSWTSLETQYF.

The chain joins TRBV10-3 to TRBJ2-2; 7 bases fit TRBD2. Germline V gene lookup returns CDR1 ENHRY and CDR2 SYGVKD. This CDR3 region has 17 residues. J was trimmed by 4 bases and V by 0 bases; bases with no gene match: 8. The CDR3 DNA is TGTGCCATCAGTGAGTCTGGGCTAGCGGACTTCACCGGGGAGCTGTTTTTT. Translated, it gives CAISESGLADFTGELFF.

This rearrangement joins TRBV5-6 to TRBJ2-1, with 9 bases identical to TRBD2. The CDR3 length is 16 residues. Per the germline V gene, CDR1 is SGHDT and CDR2 is YYEEEE. J gave up 2 bases and V 1 base, and 4 bases lay outside the gene matches. The CDR3 DNA reads TGTGCCAGCAGCTTGCCGGGACTAGCTGCCTACAATGAGCAGTTCTTC. As protein: CASSLPGLAAYNEQFF. The whole variable domain, remainder taken from reference TRBV5-6 and TRBJ2-1, is DAGVTQSPTHLIKTRGQQVTLRCSPKSGHDTVSWYQQALGQGPQFIFQYYEEEERQRGNFPDRFSGHQFPNYSSELNVNALLLGDSALYLCASSLPGLAAYNEQFFGPGTRLTVL.

This chain joins TRBV5-5 and TRBJ1-3; TRBD1 might be the D (6 bases). With 0 bases removed from V and 0 bases from J, the gap between germline ends came to 10 bases. Germline lookup yields CDR1 SGHKS and CDR2 YYEKEE (reference sequence). CDR3 length: 16 amino acids. DNA of the CDR3: TGTGCCAGCAGCTTGGTGGGGGCTACCTCTGGAAACACCATATATTTT. It translates to CASSLVGATSGNTIYF. The variable domain in full, with the rest retrieved from reference TRBV5-5 and TRBJ1-3, is DAGVTQSPTHLIKTRGQQVTLRCSPISGHKSVSWYQQVLGQGPQFIFQYYEKEERGRGNFPDRFSARQFPNYSSELNVNALLLGDSALYLCASSLVGATSGNTIYFGEGSWLTVV.

The gene calls are TRBV4-2 and TRBJ2-5, with TRBD2 identical over 13 bases. J lost 4 bases, V lost 2 bases, and 7 bases had no gene match. The CDR3 spans 17 residues. Germline V gene data show CDR1 as LGHNA and CDR2 as YNFKEQ. The DNA of the CDR3 is TGTGCCAGCAGCCAAACCCACGGACTAGCGGGAGTAGAGACCCAGTACTTC. Amino acids: CASSQTHGLAGVETQYF.

This clone has just one count. The chain recombines TRBV6-5 with TRBJ2-5; possible D gene TRBD2, 6 bases. The V end was cut by 0 bases, the J end by 5 bases, with 10 bases between. The germline gives CDR1 MNHEY, CDR2 SVGAGI. This CDR3 has 14 amino acids. This CDR3 is CASSYSETRETQYF. The CDR3 nucleotides read TGTGCCAGCAGTTACTCAGAGACTAGGGAGACCCAGTACTTC.

The chain has TRBV4-2 and TRBJ2-7; TRBD2 matches at 8 bases. Germline V lookup: CDR1 LGHNA, CDR2 YNFKEQ. The CDR3 is 18 residues long. After removal of 4 bases from V and 2 bases from J, the junction contained 16 bases not matched to a gene. CDR3 in DNA: TGTGCCAGCAGCCGACGGCTAGCGGGCCAGACCGAAGCCTACGAGCAGTACTTC. Amino acids: CASSRRLAGQTEAYEQYF.

V usage is TRBV4-3 and J usage is TRBJ2-5; D perhaps matches TRBD2 (6 bases). The CDR3 has 15 residues. Between the trimmed V and J ends, which lost 0 bases and 7 bases, there was a span of 15 bases. Germline CDR1 reads LGHNA; CDR2 reads YSLEER. The CDR3: CASSQELALMRTQYF. The CDR3 DNA reads as TGCGCCAGCAGCCAAGAGCTAGCGCTAATGCGGACCCAGTACTTC.

Only one count was recorded for this clone. V is TRBV24-1 and J is TRBJ2-3; maybe TRBD1 (5 bases). Germline V gene data show CDR1 as KGHDR and CDR2 as SFDVKD. Trimming cost V 3 bases and J 4 bases, with 13 bases left between them. The CDR3 sequence is 15 residues long. The CDR3 coding sequence is TGTGCCACCAGTGATCCTGGCAGGGTTGCAGATACGCAGTATTTT. It specifies CATSDPGRVADTQYF.

The V and J genes are TRBV28 and TRBJ1-2; tentatively, D is TRBD1 (5 bases). The germline V gene encodes CDR1 MDHEN and CDR2 SYDVKM. V was pared by 6 bases and J by 0 bases, with 8 bases between. This CDR3 spans 13 amino acids. The CDR3 sequence: CASSDSPNYGYTF. The CDR3 nucleotides are TGTGCCAGCAGCGACAGTCCTAACTATGGCTACACCTTC.

The rearrangement links TRBV3-1 (or the pseudogene TRBV3-2) to TRBJ2-7; TRBD2 is a possible D gene (6 bases). V lost 2 bases and J lost 6, with 17 bases in between. The CDR3 runs 15 residues. Looked up from germline, CDR1 is LGHDT and CDR2 is YNNKEL (reference sequence). Here the CDR3 DNA reads TGTGCCAGCAGCCAAACGCGGGGTAACGTTTGCGAGCAGTACTTC. As protein: CASSQTRGNVCEQYF.

This chain links TRBV28 with TRBJ1-1; no definite D call. Trimming shortened V by 1 base and J by 9 bases, and 9 bases separated the two germline ends. Germline-derived CDR1 and CDR2 are MDHEN and SYDVKM. The CDR3 is made up of 12 amino acids. The CDR3: CASSLFSTQAFF. Here the CDR3 DNA reads TGTGCCAGCAGTTTATTCAGTACGCAAGCTTTCTTT.

The rearrangement uses TRBV6-2 or TRBV6-3 and TRBJ1-5; D uncertain. Germline V gene data show CDR1 as MNHEY and CDR2 as SVGEGT. The CDR3 has 16 residues. With 6 bases removed from V and 3 bases from J, the gap between germline ends came to 18 bases. The DNA of the CDR3 is TGTGCCAGCAGCAGACGCCGAGCGGAGGTCAATCAGCCCCAGCATTTT. Translation gives CASSRRRAEVNQPQHF.

This sequence joins TRBV5-1 and TRBJ2-2, with D tentatively TRBD2 (5 bases). Trimming shortened V by 4 bases and J by 6 bases, and 25 bases separated the two germline ends. The CDR3 has 18 amino acids. Germline CDR1 SGHRS, CDR2 YFSETQ. Here the CDR3 reads CASSPTPSGRGLSGELFF. The CDR3, as DNA: TGCGCCAGCAGCCCAACCCCCTCTGGTCGGGGTTTGTCCGGGGAGCTGTTTTTT.

CDR3 in DNA: TGTGCCAGCAGTTTATACCCGGACAGACGTAACCAATACGAGCAGTACTTC. Amino acids: CASSLYPDRRNQYEQYF. The chain couples TRBV27 to TRBJ2-7, with D possibly being TRBD1 (6 bases). This CDR3 is 17 amino acids long. Between the trimmed V and J ends, which lost 1 base and 4 bases, there was a span of 20 bases. Germline V gives CDR1 MNHEY, CDR2 SMNVEV (reference sequence).

The V gene is TRBV7-3, the J gene TRBJ2-1, with a tentative D call TRBD2 (5 bases). Germline V lookup: CDR1 SGHTA, CDR2 FQGTGA. V gave up 4 bases and J gave up 7 bases, with 11 bases separating them. This CDR3 has 13 amino acids. CDR3 in amino acids: CASSSRGLNEQFF. CDR3 coding DNA: TGTGCCAGCAGCTCACGGGGATTAAATGAGCAGTTCTTC. The complete variable domain, with remaining parts taken from reference TRBV7-3 and TRBJ2-1, reads GAGVSQTPSNKVTEKGKYVELRCDPISGHTALYWYRQSLGQGPEFLIYFQGTGAADDSGLPNDRFFAVRPEGSVSTLKIQRTERGDSAVYLCASSSRGLNEQFFGPGTRLTVL.

This clone was detected once. This sequence joins TRBV21-1 and TRBJ1-5; the D call of TRBD1 is as the table states it, not checked on the DNA. TRBV21-1 is listed as a pseudogene. The CDR3 totals 18 residues. Written as DNA, the CDR3 is TGTGCCAGCAGCAAGCCCCGACAGGGCAATTATAGCAATCAGCCCCAGCATTTT. Its protein product is CASSKPRQGNYSNQPQHF.

The J gene is TRBJ1-3, the V gene TRBV9, with D maybe TRBD1 (5 bases). The germline V gene has CDR1 SGDLS and CDR2 YYNGEE. With 0 bases removed from V and 0 bases from J, the gap between germline ends came to 7 bases. This CDR3 is built from 15 residues. The CDR3 DNA follows: TGTGCCAGCAGCGTAGGGACACTCTCTGGAAACACCATATATTTT. This sequence encodes CASSVGTLSGNTIYF. Supplemented by reference TRBV9 and TRBJ1-3, the full variable domain reads DSGVTQTPKHLITATGQRVTLRCSPRSGDLSVYWYQQSLDQGLQFLIQYYNGEERAKGNILERFSAQQFPDLHSELNLSSLELGDSALYFCASSVGTLSGNTIYFGEGSWLTVV.

The sample holds one count of this clone. Germline and junction disagree at one end, which may indicate a read error. The rearrangement links TRBV18 to TRBJ1-1; 7 positions match TRBD1. The CDR3 totals 14 residues. Germline V CDR1 and CDR2: KGHSH, LQKENI. CDR3 in amino acids: CASSSTGVEGSLGF. CDR3 nucleotide sequence: TGTGCCAGCTCATCAACAGGGGTCGAAGGGTCCCTCGGGTTT.

This rearrangement joins TRBV5-5 to TRBJ1-2; D is unclear. This CDR3 has 14 residues. Per the germline V gene, CDR1 is SGHKS and CDR2 is YYEKEE (reference sequence). V dropped 0 bases and J dropped 1 base, with 7 bases sitting between them. CDR3 sequence reads: CASSLDSVNYGYTF. The DNA of the CDR3 is TGTGCCAGCAGCTTGGACTCCGTTAACTATGGCTACACCTTC.

The gene calls are TRBV9 and TRBJ1-1; D unclear. The V end lost 4 bases, the J end lost 4 bases, and 26 bases lay between the germline ends. CDR1 and CDR2 from the germline V gene are SGDLS and YYNGEE. The CDR3 totals 18 residues. The DNA for the CDR3 is TGTGCCAGCAGCTCCGCCCCCGGGTTTCAGTTTCTAAGCACTGAAGCTTTCTTT. Residues: CASSSAPGFQFLSTEAFF.

The chain joins TRBV7-2 to TRBJ1-2; the D is unclear. Trimming cost V 1 base and J 8 bases, with 14 bases left between them. The germline V gene has CDR1 SGHTA and CDR2 FQGNSA. The CDR3 runs to 14 residues. The CDR3 DNA is TGTGCCAGCAGCTTAGAGGCAGTCAACGGGGGCTACACCTTC. Its translation is CASSLEAVNGGYTF.

The J gene is TRBJ2-7, the V gene TRBV5-4, with 9 bases matching TRBD1. Germline V lookup: CDR1 SGHNT, CDR2 YYREEE (reference sequence). This CDR3 is 17 amino acids long. V was pared by 0 bases and J by 3 bases, with 10 bases of the junction left unmatched. The CDR3 sequence: CASSLAKHRGLVYEQYF. CDR3 sequence (DNA): TGTGCCAGCAGCTTGGCCAAGCACAGGGGGCTCGTCTACGAGCAGTACTTC.

The V and J genes are TRBV6-8 and TRBJ1-4; D gene ambiguous. The CDR3 is 10 residues long. Germline loops: CDR1 MNHGY, CDR2 SAAAGT. V was shortened by 10 bases and J by 8 bases, with 8 bases between the two germline ends. The CDR3 sequence: CATREEKLFF. In nucleotides, the CDR3 is TGTGCCACTCGCGAGGAAAAACTGTTTTTT.

This chain uses TRBV5-4 with TRBJ1-2; 9 nucleotides match TRBD1. V dropped 3 bases and J dropped 4; count of bases not matched to a gene: 10. The V gene's germline CDR1 is SGHNT and CDR2 YYREEE (reference sequence). CDR3 length: 16 amino acids. CDR3 DNA: TGTGCCAGCAGCTCACAGGGGGCCCGACCTCCCTATGGCTACACCTTC. It codes for CASSSQGARPPYGYTF.